These 22 T cell receptor beta chains originate from one sample sequenced in a study of Ad26.COV2.S vaccination and SARS-CoV-2 variants. The repertoire was sequenced with immunoSEQ multiplex PCR; TCRdb's copy has only in-frame clones and lacks some. The sample has over 85,000 clones, 80% seen once; the top ten hold roughly 17%. This specimen was peripheral blood, taken after recovery from COVID-19. Receptor source: a human donor who had recovered from COVID-19.

The V call is TRBV2, the J call TRBJ2-4; no clear D. The CDR3 loop spans 13 amino acids. The germline V gene encodes CDR1 SNHLY and CDR2 FYNNEI. With 4 bases removed from V and 4 bases from J, the gap between germline ends came to 8 bases. The CDR3 DNA reads as TGTGCCAGCAGTGGGACGAGTAAAAACATTCAGTACTTC. Amino acid sequence: CASSGTSKNIQYF.

The chain has TRBV10-2 and TRBJ1-5, with TRBD1 matching over 7 bases. Germline V gene sequence: CDR1 WSHSY, CDR2 SAAADI. After removal of 4 bases from V and 6 bases from J, the junction contained 6 bases not matched to a gene. This CDR3 has 14 residues. The CDR3 is CASSVAPGGQPQHF. The CDR3 DNA reads as TGCGCCAGCAGTGTGGCCCCAGGGGGTCAGCCCCAGCATTTT.

This clone was found many times. V usage is TRBV28 and J usage is TRBJ1-2; 12 bases line up with TRBD1. With 7 bases clipped from V and 7 bases from J, the junction kept 7 bases outside the gene matches. Germline V gene data show CDR1 as MDHEN and CDR2 as SYDVKM. The CDR3 spans 14 residues. CDR3 region: CASITGTGGFGYTF. The DNA for the CDR3 is TGTGCCAGCATTACCGGGACAGGGGGCTTTGGCTACACCTTC.

The V gene is TRBV14, the J gene TRBJ2-5, with D uncertain. V was trimmed by 3 bases and J by 5 bases, leaving 7 bases between them. The CDR3 spans 12 residues. Germline V CDR1 and CDR2: SGHDN, FVKESK. As DNA, the CDR3 is TGTGCCAGCAGCCAGACCCGGGAGACCCAGTACTTC. Protein product: CASSQTRETQYF.

In DNA, the CDR3 is TGTGCCAGCAGCTCGAAACCCAACTATGGCTACACCTTC. Protein sequence: CASSSKPNYGYTF. This sequence joins TRBV7-6 and TRBJ1-2; no definite D call. Germline V CDR1 and CDR2: SGHVS, FNYEAQ. V lost 4 bases and J lost 2, with 8 bases in between. The CDR3 sequence is 13 residues long.

This clone came up a few times. The chain is built from TRBV4-1 and TRBJ2-2; TRBD2 agrees at 8 bases. V shed 0 bases and J 5 bases; nucleotides not matched to a gene: 14. The CDR3 extends over 19 amino acids. CDR1 and CDR2 (germline): MGHRA, YSYEKL. The CDR3: CASSQDGIRRTGGTGELFF. CDR3 in DNA: TGCGCCAGCAGCCAAGATGGGATTAGGAGGACGGGGGGGACCGGGGAGCTGTTTTTT.

With respect to this clone: At one end, the junction sequence differs from germline, possibly due to a read error. The rearrangement uses TRBV6-5 and TRBJ1-1; TRBD1 aligns across 8 bases. Germline V gene sequence: CDR1 MNHEY, CDR2 SVGAGI. CDR3 size: 15 residues. In nucleotides, the CDR3 is TGTGCCAGCAGTGACTCACAGGGGGTTGGCACTGAAGCTTTCTTT. Its translation: CASSDSQGVGTEAFF.

This clone has a handful of counts. The chain combines TRBV10-2 with TRBJ2-7, with a tentative D call TRBD2 (5 bases). The CDR3 sequence is 12 residues long. V gave up 4 bases and J gave up 6 bases, with 10 bases separating them. CDR1 and CDR2 (germline): WSHSY, SAAADI. CDR3 in DNA: TGCGCCAGCAGTGGAGGGATGGGCGAGCAGTACTTC. Translated: CASSGGMGEQYF.

CDR3 nucleotide sequence: TGCGCCAGCAGCGCCACCGGGACCCGGGGCACAGATACGCAGTATTTT. Its translation: CASSATGTRGTDTQYF. V is TRBV5-1 and J is TRBJ2-3, with D possibly being TRBD1 or TRBD2 (5 bases each). V lost 4 bases to trimming and J lost 1 base, with 16 bases between them. Germline lookup yields CDR1 SGHRS and CDR2 YFSETQ. The CDR3 totals 16 residues.

The chain couples TRBV7-9 to TRBJ2-2; D uncertain. The germline CDR1 and CDR2 sequences are SEHNR and FQNEAQ (reference sequence). V lost 4 bases and J lost 3, with 9 bases in between. The CDR3 runs 14 residues. The CDR3 region is CASSSTPYTGELFF. CDR3 DNA: TGTGCCAGCAGCTCGACCCCTTACACCGGGGAGCTGTTTTTT.

The V call is TRBV10-3, the J call TRBJ1-6; D gene unclear. Germline CDR1 and CDR2: ENHRY and SYGVKD. V was cut by 5 bases and J by 5 bases, with 10 bases left in between. CDR3 size: 14 residues. CDR3 DNA: TGTGCCATCAGTCCCACCCCGAATAATTCACCCCTCCACTTT. Translated, it gives CAISPTPNNSPLHF.

This clone was picked up one time. The rearrangement uses TRBV11-2 and TRBJ2-2; D ambiguous. Per the germline V gene, CDR1 is SGHAT and CDR2 is FQNNGV. With 3 bases removed from V and 1 base from J, the gap between germline ends came to 6 bases. The CDR3 sequence is 14 residues long. This CDR3 is CASSLSENTGELFF. CDR3 DNA: TGTGCCAGCAGCTTGTCAGAGAACACCGGGGAGCTGTTTTTT. Full variable domain (remainder filled in from reference TRBV11-2 and TRBJ2-2): EAGVAQSPRYKIIEKRQSVAFWCNPISGHATLYWYQQILGQGPKLLIQFQNNGVVDDSQLPKDRFSAERLKGVDSTLKIQPAKLEDSAVYLCASSLSENTGELFFGEGSRLTVL.

This clone has more than one count but fewer than ten. This chain joins TRBV19 and TRBJ1-4, with D tentatively TRBD1 (6 bases). V was clipped by 6 bases and J by 3 bases, with 17 bases between them. The CDR3 has 16 amino acids. CDR1 LNHDA and CDR2 SQIVND come from the germline V gene (reference sequence). The CDR3 region has the DNA TGTGCCAGTAGCTCTGGGGGCGCTGGGGCTAATGAAAAACTGTTTTTT. Its translation is CASSSGGAGANEKLFF.

The chain recombines TRBV5-1 with TRBJ1-5, with a possible D match to TRBD1 (5 bases). In germline, CDR1 is SGHRS, CDR2 YFSETQ. This CDR3 is built from 14 residues. V lost 0 bases and J lost 4, with 8 bases in between. The CDR3 DNA sequence: TGCGCCAGCAGCTTGGAAGGGGAAAATCAGCCCCAGCATTTT. Protein: CASSLEGENQPQHF.

This sequence joins TRBV30 and TRBJ1-2; D remains ambiguous. Trimming took off 7 bases at V and 2 bases at J, with 11 bases between the two ends. The CDR3 extends over 12 amino acids. CDR1 is GTSNPN and CDR2 is SVGIG in the germline V gene (reference sequence). CDR3 amino acids: CAYNPGNYGYTF. CDR3 coding DNA: TGTGCCTACAATCCGGGAAACTATGGCTACACCTTC.

The chain couples TRBV5-6 to TRBJ1-2; D might be TRBD1 (5 bases). Germline CDR1 reads SGHDT; CDR2 reads YYEEEE. The CDR3 runs 14 residues. V was shortened by 6 bases and J by 2 bases, with 14 bases between the two germline ends. As DNA, the CDR3 is TGTGCCAGCAATAAGAGGGGCGAGAACTATGGCTACACCTTC. It translates to CASNKRGENYGYTF.

CDR3 sequence (DNA): TGTGCCAGCTCACCAGGGGACTCACCCCTCCACTTT. Translation: CASSPGDSPLHF. The chain is built from TRBV18 and TRBJ1-6; TRBD1 might be the D (5 bases). V lost 2 bases and J 10 bases, leaving 6 bases between the germline ends. CDR1 is KGHSH, CDR2 LQKENI, per germline. The CDR3 extends over 12 amino acids.

The rearrangement joins TRBV11-2 to TRBJ2-5; D might be TRBD2 (5 bases). The CDR3 has 15 residues. V was pared by 5 bases and J by 5 bases, with 18 bases between. Germline V gene lookup returns CDR1 SGHAT and CDR2 FQNNGV. The chain's CDR3 is CASSRNSGGRETQYF. The CDR3 DNA reads TGTGCCAGCAGCCGCAACAGCGGAGGCCGGGAGACCCAGTACTTC.

V gene TRBV9 combines with J gene TRBJ2-7; D is uncertain. CDR1 is SGDLS and CDR2 is YYNGEE in the germline V gene. V was pared by 0 bases and J by 0 bases, with 7 bases between. The CDR3 is 14 residues long. The CDR3 nucleotides read TGTGCCAGCAGCGTAGATGGGAACTCCTACGAGCAGTACTTC. It yields the protein CASSVDGNSYEQYF. The variable domain in full, completed from reference TRBV9 and TRBJ2-7, reads DSGVTQTPKHLITATGQRVTLRCSPRSGDLSVYWYQQSLDQGLQFLIQYYNGEERAKGNILERFSAQQFPDLHSELNLSSLELGDSALYFCASSVDGNSYEQYFGPGTRLTVT.

The chain uses TRBV5-6 and TRBJ1-6; D is ambiguous. Germline assignment: CDR1 SGHDT and CDR2 YYEEEE. Trimming took off 2 bases at V and 6 bases at J, with 12 bases between the two ends. The CDR3 loop spans 15 amino acids. The CDR3 spells CASSLLGPANSPLHF. CDR3 sequence (DNA): TGTGCCAGCAGCTTATTAGGACCCGCTAATTCACCCCTCCACTTT.

The chain links TRBV6-2 or TRBV6-3 to TRBJ1-3; TRBD1 is a possible D gene (6 bases). CDR1 is MNHEY, CDR2 SVGEGT, per germline. The CDR3 totals 18 residues. Deletions cut 6 bases from V and 0 bases from J, with 21 bases between. The CDR3 region is CASSRILRDTFSGNTIYF. Written as DNA, the CDR3 is TGTGCCAGCAGCCGCATCCTCCGGGACACCTTCTCTGGAAACACCATATATTTT.

This clone was picked up a small number of times. The gene calls are TRBV27 and TRBJ1-6, with 7 bases lining up with TRBD1. After removal of 6 bases from V and 6 bases from J, the junction contained 5 bases not matched to a gene. Germline values: CDR1 MNHEY, CDR2 SMNVEV (reference sequence). There are 14 residues in the CDR3. As DNA, the CDR3 is TGTGCCAGCAGCCGGGACAGCATTAATTCACCCCTCCACTTT. Encoded protein: CASSRDSINSPLHF.